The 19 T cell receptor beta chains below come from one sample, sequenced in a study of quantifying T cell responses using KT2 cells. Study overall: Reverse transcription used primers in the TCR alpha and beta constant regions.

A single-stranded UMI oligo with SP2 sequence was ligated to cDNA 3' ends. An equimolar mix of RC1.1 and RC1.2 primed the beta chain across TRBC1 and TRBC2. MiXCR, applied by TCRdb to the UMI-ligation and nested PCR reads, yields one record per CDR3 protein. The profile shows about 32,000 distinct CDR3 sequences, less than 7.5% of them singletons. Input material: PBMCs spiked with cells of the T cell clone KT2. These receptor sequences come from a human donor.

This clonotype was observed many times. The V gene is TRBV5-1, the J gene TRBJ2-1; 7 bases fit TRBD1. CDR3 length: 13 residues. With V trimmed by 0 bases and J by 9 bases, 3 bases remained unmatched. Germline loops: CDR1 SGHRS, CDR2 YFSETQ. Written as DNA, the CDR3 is TGCGCCAGCAGCTTGGGAGGGGGCGGTGAGCAGTTCTTC. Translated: CASSLGGGGEQFF.

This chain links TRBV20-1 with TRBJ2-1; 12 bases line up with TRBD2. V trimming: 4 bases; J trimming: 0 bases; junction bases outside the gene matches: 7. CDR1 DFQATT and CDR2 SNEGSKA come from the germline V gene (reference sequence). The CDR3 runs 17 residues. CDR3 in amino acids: CSAITSGGPSSYNEQFF. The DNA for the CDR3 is TGCAGTGCTATCACTAGCGGGGGGCCAAGCTCCTACAATGAGCAGTTCTTC.

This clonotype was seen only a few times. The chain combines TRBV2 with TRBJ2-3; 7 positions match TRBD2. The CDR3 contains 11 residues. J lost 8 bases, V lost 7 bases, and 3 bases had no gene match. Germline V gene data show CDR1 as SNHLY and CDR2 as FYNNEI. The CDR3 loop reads CASTGGTTQYF. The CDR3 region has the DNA TGTGCCAGCACGGGGGGTACTACGCAGTATTTT.

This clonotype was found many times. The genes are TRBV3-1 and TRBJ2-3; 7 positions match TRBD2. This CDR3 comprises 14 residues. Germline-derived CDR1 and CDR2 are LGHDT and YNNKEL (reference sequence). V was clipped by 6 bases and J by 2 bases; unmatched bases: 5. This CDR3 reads CASSQTSSTDTQYF. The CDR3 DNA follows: TGTGCCAGCAGTCAGACTAGCTCCACAGATACGCAGTATTTT.

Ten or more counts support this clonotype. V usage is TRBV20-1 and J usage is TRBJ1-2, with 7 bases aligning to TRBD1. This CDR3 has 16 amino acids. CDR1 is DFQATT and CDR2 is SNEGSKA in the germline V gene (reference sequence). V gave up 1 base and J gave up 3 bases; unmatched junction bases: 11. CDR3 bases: TGCAGTGCTAGAGGAGGGGGCCGGATCTTTGACTATGGCTACACCTTC. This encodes CSARGGGRIFDYGYTF.

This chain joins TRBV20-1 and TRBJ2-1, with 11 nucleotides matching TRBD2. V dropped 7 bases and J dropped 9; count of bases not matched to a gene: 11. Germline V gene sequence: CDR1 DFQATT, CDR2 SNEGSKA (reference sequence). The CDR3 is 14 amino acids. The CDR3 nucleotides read TGCAGTGGGAGAGATAGCGGGAGGGCCGGTGAGCAGTTCTTC. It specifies CSGRDSGRAGEQFF.

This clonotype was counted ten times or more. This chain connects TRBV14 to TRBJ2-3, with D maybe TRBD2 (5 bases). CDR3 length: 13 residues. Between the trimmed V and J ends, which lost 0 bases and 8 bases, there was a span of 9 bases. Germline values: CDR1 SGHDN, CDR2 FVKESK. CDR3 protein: CASSQDLAGTQYF. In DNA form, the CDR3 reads TGTGCCAGCAGCCAAGATTTGGCGGGTACGCAGTATTTT.

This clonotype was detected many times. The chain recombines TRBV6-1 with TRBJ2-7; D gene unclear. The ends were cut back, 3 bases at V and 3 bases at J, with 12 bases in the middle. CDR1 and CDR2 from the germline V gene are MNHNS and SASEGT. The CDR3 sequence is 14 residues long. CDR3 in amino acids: CASSERGRSYEQYF. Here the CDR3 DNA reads TGTGCCAGCAGTGAGCGAGGACGAAGCTACGAGCAGTACTTC.

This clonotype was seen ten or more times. CDR3 residues: CASRKTNMNTEAFF. CDR3 bases: TGTGCCAGCAGGAAGACAAACATGAACACTGAAGCTTTCTTT. The chain employs TRBV6-2 or TRBV6-3 and TRBJ1-1; D is unclear. CDR1 is MNHEY and CDR2 is SVGEGT in the germline V gene. This CDR3 spans 14 amino acids. V was shortened by 6 bases and J by 0 bases, with 11 bases between the two germline ends.

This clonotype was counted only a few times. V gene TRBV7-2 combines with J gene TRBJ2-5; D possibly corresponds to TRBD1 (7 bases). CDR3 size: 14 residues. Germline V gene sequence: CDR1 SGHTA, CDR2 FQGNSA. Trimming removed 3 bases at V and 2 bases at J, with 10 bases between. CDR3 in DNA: TGTGCCAGCAGCTTCGCAGGGGGGCAAGAGACCCAGTACTTC. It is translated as CASSFAGGQETQYF.

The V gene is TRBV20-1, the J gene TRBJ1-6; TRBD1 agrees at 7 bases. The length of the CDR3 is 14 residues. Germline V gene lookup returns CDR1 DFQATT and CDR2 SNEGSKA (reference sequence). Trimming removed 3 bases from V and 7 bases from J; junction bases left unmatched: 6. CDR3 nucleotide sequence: TGCAGTGCTAGTATCGGACAGGTGAATTCACCCCTCCACTTT. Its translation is CSASIGQVNSPLHF.

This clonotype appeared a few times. The CDR3 DNA reads as TGTGCCAGCAGCTTAGAAGGGGGAGACAGGGTGTTTGGCTACACCTTC. Amino acid sequence: CASSLEGGDRVFGYTF. This sequence joins TRBV11-2 and TRBJ1-2, with 7 positions matching TRBD1. V trimming: 0 bases; J trimming: 7 bases; junction bases outside the gene matches: 11. The CDR3 is made up of 16 amino acids. The germline V gene encodes CDR1 SGHAT and CDR2 FQNNGV.

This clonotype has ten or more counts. The CDR3 loop reads CASSPQDTQYF. CDR3 bases: TGTGCCAGCAGCCCCCAAGATACGCAGTATTTT. This chain connects TRBV7-9 to TRBJ2-3; no reliable D call. The CDR3 loop spans 11 amino acids. CDR1 and CDR2 (germline): SEHNR, FQNEAQ (reference sequence). The V end lost 5 bases, the J end lost 5 bases, and 5 bases lay between the germline ends.

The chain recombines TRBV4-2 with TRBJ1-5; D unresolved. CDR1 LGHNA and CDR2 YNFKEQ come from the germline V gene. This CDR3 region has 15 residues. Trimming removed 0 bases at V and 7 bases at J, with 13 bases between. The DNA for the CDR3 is TGTGCCAGCAGCCAAGAAAAATCAGTCGGACAGCCCCAGCATTTT. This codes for CASSQEKSVGQPQHF.

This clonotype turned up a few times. As DNA, the CDR3 is TGTGCCAGTAGTATCGGGGCGGGCTCTGGAAACACCATATATTTT. Its translation is CASSIGAGSGNTIYF. This chain connects TRBV19 to TRBJ1-3, with TRBD1 as a possible D gene (5 bases). The CDR3 length is 15 residues. CDR1 and CDR2 from the germline V gene are LNHDA and SQIVND (reference sequence). V shed 3 bases and J shed 0 bases, with 9 bases lying between them.

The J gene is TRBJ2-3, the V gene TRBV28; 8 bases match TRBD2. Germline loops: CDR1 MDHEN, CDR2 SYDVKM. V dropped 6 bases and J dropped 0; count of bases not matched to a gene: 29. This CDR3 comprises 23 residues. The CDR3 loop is CASSPHLVKREWMTRSSTDTQYF. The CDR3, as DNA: TGTGCCAGCAGCCCACATCTCGTAAAGCGGGAGTGGATGACACGATCTAGCACAGATACGCAGTATTTT.

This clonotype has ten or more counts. CDR3 bases: TGTGCCAGCAGCCTAACAGGGGGTGGTCAGCCCCAGCATTTT. This translates into CASSLTGGGQPQHF. This chain links TRBV5-6 with TRBJ1-5, with 8 bases aligning to TRBD1. V lost 4 bases to trimming and J lost 6 bases; unmatched junction nucleotides: 6. The CDR3 sequence is 14 residues long. Germline V gene lookup returns CDR1 SGHDT and CDR2 YYEEEE.

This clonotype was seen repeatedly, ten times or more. CDR3 sequence: CASSPPSTDTQYF. In DNA form, the CDR3 reads TGTGCCAGCTCACCACCTTCCACAGATACGCAGTATTTT. V and J are TRBV18 and TRBJ2-3; D unclear. Germline CDR1 and CDR2: KGHSH and LQKENI. V lost 0 bases to trimming and J lost 2 bases, with 3 bases between them. The CDR3 contains 13 residues.

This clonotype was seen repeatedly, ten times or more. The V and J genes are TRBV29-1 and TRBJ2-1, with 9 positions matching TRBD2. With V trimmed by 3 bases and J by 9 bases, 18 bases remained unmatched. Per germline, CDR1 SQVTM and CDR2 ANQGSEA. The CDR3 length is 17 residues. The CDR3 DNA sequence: TGCAGCGTTGAGGCGAAGCGTAGTCTAGCGGGATTTGGTGAGCAGTTCTTC. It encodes CSVEAKRSLAGFGEQFF.